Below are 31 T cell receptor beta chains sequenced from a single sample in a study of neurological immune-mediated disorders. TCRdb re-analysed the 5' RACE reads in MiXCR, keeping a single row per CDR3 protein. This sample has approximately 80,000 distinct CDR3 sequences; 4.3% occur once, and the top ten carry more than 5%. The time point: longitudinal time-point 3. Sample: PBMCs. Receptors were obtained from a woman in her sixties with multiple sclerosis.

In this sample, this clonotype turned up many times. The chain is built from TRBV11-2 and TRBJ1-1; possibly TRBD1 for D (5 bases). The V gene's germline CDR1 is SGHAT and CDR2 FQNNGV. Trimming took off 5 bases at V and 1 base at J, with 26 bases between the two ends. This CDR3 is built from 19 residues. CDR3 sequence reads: CASSGIRTTWDPRNTEAFF. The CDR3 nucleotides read TGTGCCAGCAGCGGGATCAGGACAACCTGGGATCCTAGGAACACTGAAGCTTTCTTT.

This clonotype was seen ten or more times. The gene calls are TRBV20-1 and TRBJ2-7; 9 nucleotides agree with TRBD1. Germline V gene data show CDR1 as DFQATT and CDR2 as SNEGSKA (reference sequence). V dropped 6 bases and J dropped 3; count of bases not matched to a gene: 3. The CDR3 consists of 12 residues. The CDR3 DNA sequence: TGCAGTGCACCGGGACAGGGCTACGAGCAGTACTTC. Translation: CSAPGQGYEQYF.

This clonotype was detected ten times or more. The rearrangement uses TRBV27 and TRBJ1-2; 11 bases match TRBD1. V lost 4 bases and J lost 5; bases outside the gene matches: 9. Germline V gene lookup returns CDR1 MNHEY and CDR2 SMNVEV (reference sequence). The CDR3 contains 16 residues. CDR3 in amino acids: CASSSWTGGPLYGYTF. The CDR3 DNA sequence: TGTGCCAGCAGTTCCTGGACAGGGGGCCCCCTTTATGGCTACACCTTC.

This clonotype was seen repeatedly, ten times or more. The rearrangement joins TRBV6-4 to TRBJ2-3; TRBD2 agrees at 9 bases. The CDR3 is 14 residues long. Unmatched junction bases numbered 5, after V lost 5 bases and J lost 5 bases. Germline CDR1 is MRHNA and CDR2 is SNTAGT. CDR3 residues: CASSIGLAKDTQYF. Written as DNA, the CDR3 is TGTGCCAGCAGTATCGGACTAGCGAAAGATACGCAGTATTTT.

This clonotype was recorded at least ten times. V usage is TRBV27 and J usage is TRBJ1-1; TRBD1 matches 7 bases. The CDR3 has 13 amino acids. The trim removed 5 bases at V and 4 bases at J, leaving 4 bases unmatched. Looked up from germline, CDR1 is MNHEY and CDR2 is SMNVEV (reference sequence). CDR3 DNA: TGTGCCAGCAGTCAACAGGGGCGCACTGAAGCTTTCTTT. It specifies CASSQQGRTEAFF.

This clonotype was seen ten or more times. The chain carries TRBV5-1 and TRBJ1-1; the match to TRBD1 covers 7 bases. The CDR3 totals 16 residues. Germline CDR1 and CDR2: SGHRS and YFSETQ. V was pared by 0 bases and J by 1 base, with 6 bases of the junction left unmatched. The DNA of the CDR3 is TGCGCCAGCAGCTTGGCCAGGGGGGTTGGGAACACTGAAGCTTTCTTT. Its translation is CASSLARGVGNTEAFF.

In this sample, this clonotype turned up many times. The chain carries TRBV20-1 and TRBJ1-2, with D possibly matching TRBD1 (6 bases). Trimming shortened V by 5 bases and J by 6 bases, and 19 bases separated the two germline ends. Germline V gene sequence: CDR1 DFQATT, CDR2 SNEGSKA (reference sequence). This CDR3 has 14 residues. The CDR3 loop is CSASAGQAFDGYTF. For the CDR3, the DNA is TGCAGTGCTTCCGCGGGACAAGCATTCGATGGCTACACCTTC.

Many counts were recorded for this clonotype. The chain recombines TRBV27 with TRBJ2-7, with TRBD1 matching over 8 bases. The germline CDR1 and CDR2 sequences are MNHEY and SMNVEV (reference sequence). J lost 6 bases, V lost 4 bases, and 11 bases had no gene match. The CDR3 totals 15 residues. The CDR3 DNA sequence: TGTGCCAGCAGTTCCCCCGGGACAGGCCTCGGCGAGCAGTACTTC. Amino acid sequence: CASSSPGTGLGEQYF.

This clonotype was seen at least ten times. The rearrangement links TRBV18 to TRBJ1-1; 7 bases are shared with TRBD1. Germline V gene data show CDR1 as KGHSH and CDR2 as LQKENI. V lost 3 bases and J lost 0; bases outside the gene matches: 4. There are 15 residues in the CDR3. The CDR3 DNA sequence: TGTGCCAGCTCACCGGACAGGACGTTGAACACTGAAGCTTTCTTT. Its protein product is CASSPDRTLNTEAFF.

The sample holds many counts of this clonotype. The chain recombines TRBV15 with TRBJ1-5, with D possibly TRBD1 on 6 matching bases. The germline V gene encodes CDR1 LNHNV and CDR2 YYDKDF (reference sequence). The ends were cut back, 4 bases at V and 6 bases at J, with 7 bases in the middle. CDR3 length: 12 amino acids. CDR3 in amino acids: CATSNRVQPQHF. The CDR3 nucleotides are TGTGCCACCAGCAACAGGGTTCAGCCCCAGCATTTT.

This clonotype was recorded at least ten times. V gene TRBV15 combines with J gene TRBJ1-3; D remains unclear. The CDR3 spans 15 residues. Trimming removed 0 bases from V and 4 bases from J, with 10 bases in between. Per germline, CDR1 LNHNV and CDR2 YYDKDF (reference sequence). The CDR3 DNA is TGTGCCACCAGCAGAGATACAGCTCCGGGAAACACCATATATTTT. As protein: CATSRDTAPGNTIYF.

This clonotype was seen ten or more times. For the CDR3, the DNA is TGTGCCAGCAGACACGGATCGGTGGAGACCCAGTACTTC. Its protein product is CASRHGSVETQYF. This rearrangement joins TRBV6-5 to TRBJ2-5; D gene uncertain. CDR3 length equals 13 residues. CDR1 is MNHEY, CDR2 SVGAGI, per germline. V lost 6 bases to trimming and J lost 5 bases, with 13 bases between them.

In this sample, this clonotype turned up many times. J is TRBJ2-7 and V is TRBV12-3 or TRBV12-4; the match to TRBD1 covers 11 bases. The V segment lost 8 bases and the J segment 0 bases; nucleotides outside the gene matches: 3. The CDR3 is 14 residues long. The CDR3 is CASLGQGASYEQYF. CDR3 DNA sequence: TGTGCCAGCCTTGGACAGGGGGCCTCCTACGAGCAGTACTTC.

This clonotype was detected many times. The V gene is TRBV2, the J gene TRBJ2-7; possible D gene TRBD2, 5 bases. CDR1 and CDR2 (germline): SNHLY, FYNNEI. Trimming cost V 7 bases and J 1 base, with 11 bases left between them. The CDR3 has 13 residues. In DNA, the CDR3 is TGTGCCAGCAATCGGAGGCTTTCCTACGAGCAGTACTTC. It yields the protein CASNRRLSYEQYF.

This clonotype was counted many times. CDR3 nucleotide sequence: TGCGCCAGCAGCTTGGAACCAGGGGTGGAAACTGAAGCTTTCTTT. As protein: CASSLEPGVETEAFF. The chain uses TRBV5-1 and TRBJ1-1, with D possibly TRBD1 on 6 matching bases. V lost 0 bases to trimming and J lost 5 bases, with 14 bases between them. The germline gives CDR1 SGHRS, CDR2 YFSETQ. The CDR3 has 15 residues.

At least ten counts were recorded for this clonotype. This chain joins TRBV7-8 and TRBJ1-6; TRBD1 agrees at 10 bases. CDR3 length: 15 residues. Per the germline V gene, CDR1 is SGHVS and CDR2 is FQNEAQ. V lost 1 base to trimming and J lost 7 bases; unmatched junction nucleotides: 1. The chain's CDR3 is CASSLEGQGNSPLHF. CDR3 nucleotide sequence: TGTGCCAGCAGCTTAGAGGGACAGGGGAATTCACCCCTCCACTTT.

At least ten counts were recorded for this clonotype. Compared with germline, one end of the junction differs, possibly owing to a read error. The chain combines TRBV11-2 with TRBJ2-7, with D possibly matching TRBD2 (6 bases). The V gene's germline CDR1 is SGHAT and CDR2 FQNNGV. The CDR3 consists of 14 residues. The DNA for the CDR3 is TGTGCAAGCACCGGGGCGGGGACCCCCTACGAGCAGTACTTC. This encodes CASTGAGTPYEQYF.

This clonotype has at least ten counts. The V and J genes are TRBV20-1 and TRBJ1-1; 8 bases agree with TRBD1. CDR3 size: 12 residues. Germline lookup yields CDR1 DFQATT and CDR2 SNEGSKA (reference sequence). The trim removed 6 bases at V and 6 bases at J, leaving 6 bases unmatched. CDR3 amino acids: CSATDRGAEAFF. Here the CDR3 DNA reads TGCAGTGCAACAGACAGGGGCGCTGAAGCTTTCTTT.

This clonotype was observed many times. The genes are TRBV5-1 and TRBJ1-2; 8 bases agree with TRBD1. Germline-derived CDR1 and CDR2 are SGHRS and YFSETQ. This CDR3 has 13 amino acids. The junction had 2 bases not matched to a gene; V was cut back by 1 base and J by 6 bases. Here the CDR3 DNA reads TGCGCCAGCAGCTTGCGACAGGGGAATGGCTACACCTTC. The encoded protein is CASSLRQGNGYTF. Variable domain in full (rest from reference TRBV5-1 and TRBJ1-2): KAGVTQTPRYLIKTRGQQVTLSCSPISGHRSVSWYQQTPGQGLQFLFEYFSETQRNKGNFPGRFSGRQFSNSRSEMNVSTLELGDSALYLCASSLRQGNGYTFGSGTRLTVV.

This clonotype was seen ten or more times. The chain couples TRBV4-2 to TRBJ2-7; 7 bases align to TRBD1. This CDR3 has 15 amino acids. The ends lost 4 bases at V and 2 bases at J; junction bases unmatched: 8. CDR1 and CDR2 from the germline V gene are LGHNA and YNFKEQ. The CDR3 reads CASSPRTGTAYEQYF. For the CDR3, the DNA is TGTGCCAGCAGCCCCCGGACCGGGACAGCCTACGAGCAGTACTTC.

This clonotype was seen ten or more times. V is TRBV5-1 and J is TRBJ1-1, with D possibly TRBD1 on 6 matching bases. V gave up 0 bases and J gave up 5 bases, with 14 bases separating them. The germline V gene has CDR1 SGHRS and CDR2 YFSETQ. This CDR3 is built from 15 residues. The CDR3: CASSLGPRGGTEAFF. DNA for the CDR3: TGCGCCAGCAGCTTGGGCCCCAGGGGTGGGACTGAAGCTTTCTTT. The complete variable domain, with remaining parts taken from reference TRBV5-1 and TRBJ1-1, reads KAGVTQTPRYLIKTRGQQVTLSCSPISGHRSVSWYQQTPGQGLQFLFEYFSETQRNKGNFPGRFSGRQFSNSRSEMNVSTLELGDSALYLCASSLGPRGGTEAFFGQGTRLTVV.

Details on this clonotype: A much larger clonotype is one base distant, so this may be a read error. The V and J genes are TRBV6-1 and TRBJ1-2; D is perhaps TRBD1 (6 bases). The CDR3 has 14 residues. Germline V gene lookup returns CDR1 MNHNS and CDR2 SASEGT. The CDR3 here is CASSPTWTVYDYTF. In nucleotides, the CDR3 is TGTGCCAGCAGCCCCACCTGGACAGTCTATGACTACACCTTC.

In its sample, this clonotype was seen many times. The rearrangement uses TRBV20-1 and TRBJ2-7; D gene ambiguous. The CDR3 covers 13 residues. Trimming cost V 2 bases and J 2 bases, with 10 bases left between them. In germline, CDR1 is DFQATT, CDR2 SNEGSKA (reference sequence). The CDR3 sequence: CSARPAPTYEQYF. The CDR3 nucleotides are TGCAGTGCTAGACCGGCTCCCACCTACGAGCAGTACTTC.

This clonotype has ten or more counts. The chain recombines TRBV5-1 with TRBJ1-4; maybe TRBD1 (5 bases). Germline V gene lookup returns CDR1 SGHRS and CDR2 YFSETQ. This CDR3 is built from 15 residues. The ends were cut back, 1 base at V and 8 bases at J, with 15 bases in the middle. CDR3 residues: CASSLSMGPIEKLFF. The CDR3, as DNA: TGCGCCAGCAGCTTGAGCATGGGGCCTATCGAAAAACTGTTTTTT.

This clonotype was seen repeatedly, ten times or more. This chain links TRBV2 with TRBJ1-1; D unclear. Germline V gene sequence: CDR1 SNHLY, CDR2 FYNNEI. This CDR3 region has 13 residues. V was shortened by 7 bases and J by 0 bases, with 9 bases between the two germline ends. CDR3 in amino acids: CASNDGLNTEAFF. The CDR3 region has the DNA TGTGCCAGCAACGACGGCCTGAACACTGAAGCTTTCTTT.

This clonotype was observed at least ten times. Here the CDR3 reads CASSPRSGSLDQPQHF. DNA for the CDR3: TGTGCCAGCAGCCCACGTTCAGGGAGTCTCGATCAGCCCCAGCATTTT. The chain joins TRBV7-6 to TRBJ1-5, with D possibly being TRBD1 (5 bases). V was cut by 5 bases and J by 5 bases, with 19 bases left in between. Germline assignment: CDR1 SGHVS and CDR2 FNYEAQ. The CDR3 runs 16 residues.

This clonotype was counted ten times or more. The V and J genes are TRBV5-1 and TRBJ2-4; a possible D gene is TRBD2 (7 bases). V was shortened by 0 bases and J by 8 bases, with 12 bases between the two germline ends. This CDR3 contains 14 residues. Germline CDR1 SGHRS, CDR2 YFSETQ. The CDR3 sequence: CASSLDGGLDIQYF. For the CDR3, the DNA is TGCGCCAGCAGCTTGGACGGGGGGCTAGACATTCAGTACTTC. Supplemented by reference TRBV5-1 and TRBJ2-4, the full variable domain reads KAGVTQTPRYLIKTRGQQVTLSCSPISGHRSVSWYQQTPGQGLQFLFEYFSETQRNKGNFPGRFSGRQFSNSRSEMNVSTLELGDSALYLCASSLDGGLDIQYFGAGTRLSVL.

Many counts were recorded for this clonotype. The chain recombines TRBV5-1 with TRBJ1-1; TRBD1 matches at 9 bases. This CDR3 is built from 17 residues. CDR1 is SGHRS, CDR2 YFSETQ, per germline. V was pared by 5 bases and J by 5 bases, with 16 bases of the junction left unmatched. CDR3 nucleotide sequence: TGCGCCAGCAGTCGTCAGGCGGGGACAGGGTCGGTAACTGAAGCTTTCTTT. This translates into CASSRQAGTGSVTEAFF.

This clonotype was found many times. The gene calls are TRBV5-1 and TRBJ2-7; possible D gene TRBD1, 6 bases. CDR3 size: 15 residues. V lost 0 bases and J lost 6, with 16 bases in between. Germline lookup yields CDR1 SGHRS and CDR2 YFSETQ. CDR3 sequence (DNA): TGCGCCAGCAGCTTGGTGTCCCAGGGGAGTATCGAGCAGTACTTC. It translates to CASSLVSQGSIEQYF.

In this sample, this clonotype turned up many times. CDR3: CASSLALAGVQETQYF. CDR3 sequence (DNA): TGTGCCAGCAGCTTGGCACTAGCGGGGGTCCAAGAGACCCAGTACTTC. J is TRBJ2-5 and V is TRBV5-5, with 11 bases fitting TRBD2. Per germline, CDR1 SGHKS and CDR2 YYEKEE (reference sequence). The J segment lost 1 base and the V segment lost 0 bases, leaving 2 bases of the junction unmatched. There are 16 residues in the CDR3. Based on the CDR3 plus reference TRBV5-5 and TRBJ2-5, the full variable domain is DAGVTQSPTHLIKTRGQQVTLRCSPISGHKSVSWYQQVLGQGPQFIFQYYEKEERGRGNFPDRFSARQFPNYSSELNVNALLLGDSALYLCASSLALAGVQETQYFGPGTRLLVL.

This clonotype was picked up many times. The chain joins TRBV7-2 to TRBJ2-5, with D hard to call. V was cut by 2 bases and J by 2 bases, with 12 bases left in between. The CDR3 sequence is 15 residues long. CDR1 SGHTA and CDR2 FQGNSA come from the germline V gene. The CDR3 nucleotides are TGTGCCAGCAGCTTACGCCGACAATCACAAGAGACCCAGTACTTC. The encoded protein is CASSLRRQSQETQYF.